This T cell receptor (beta chain) is from a study of cytomegalovirus exposure and HLA in healthy donors. For the study at large: Drawn from HLA-typed donors, roughly 87 million unique TCRs were held in an early data release. Whole-study findings and limits: A later look showed TCR association rates differing by HLA locus, highest for DRB1 and lowest for HLA-C. Most TCR beta V segments were productive about 87% or about 30% of the time in an earlier analysis. 164 TCR beta chains were listed as cytomegalovirus-associated.

This clone was detected a few times. Its antigen is unknown. One end of the junction fails to match germline, which may point to a read error. Use of 60 Vbeta and 13 Jbeta primers characterized the PCR. The data were produced by immunoSEQ multiplex PCR, yet TCRdb's version contains in-frame clones alone and is incomplete. The sample includes about 140,000 clones, approximately 80% of them seen just once. The CDR3 is made up of 14 amino acids. The germline V gene has CDR1 SGHTA and CDR2 FQGNSA. The sequence derives from a male donor in good health and CMV-seronegative. The sequenced sample consisted of PBMCs. This chain links TRBV7-2 with TRBJ1-1; D possibly corresponds to TRBD1 (5 bases). CDR3 residues: CASSRGGVKTEAFF. CDR3 DNA sequence: TGTGCCAGCAGCCGTGGAGGGGTGAAAACTGAAGCTTTCTTT.